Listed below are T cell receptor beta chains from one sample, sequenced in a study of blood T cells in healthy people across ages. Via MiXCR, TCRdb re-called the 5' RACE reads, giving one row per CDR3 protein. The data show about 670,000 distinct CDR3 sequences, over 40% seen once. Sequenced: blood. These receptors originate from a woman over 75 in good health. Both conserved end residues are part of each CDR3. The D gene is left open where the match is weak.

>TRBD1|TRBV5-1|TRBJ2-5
CASSPDREEETQYF
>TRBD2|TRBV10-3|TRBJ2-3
CAITGREADTQYF
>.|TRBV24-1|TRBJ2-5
CATSGSMTGRVREQYF
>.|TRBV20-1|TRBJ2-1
CSARDEGQNRNEQFF
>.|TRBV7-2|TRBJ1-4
CASSLESTACGLFF
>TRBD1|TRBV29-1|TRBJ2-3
CSVPRQGGTQYF
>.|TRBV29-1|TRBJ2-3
CSVEVWTPGPRTDTQYF
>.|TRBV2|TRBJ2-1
CASTEPSYSEQFF
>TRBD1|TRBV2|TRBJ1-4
CASSEAPGQGMASNEKLFF
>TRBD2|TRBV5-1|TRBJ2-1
CASSLTSGSSEQFF
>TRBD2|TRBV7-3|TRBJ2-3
CASSFSEIAGGKDTQYF
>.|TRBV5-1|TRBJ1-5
CASRSGSNRPQHF
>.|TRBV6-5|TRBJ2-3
CASSYTQATSTDTQYF
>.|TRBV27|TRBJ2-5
CASRVGGGETQYF
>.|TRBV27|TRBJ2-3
CASSLLAETADTQYF
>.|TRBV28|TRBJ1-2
CASSTLPYGYTF
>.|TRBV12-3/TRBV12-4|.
CAAGIMGYEQYF
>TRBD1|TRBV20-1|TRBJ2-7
CSAGETGGRANEQYF
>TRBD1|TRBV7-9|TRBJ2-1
CASLVGGPSYNEQFF
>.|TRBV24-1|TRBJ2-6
CATSPGANVLTF
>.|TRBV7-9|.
CASSLDPGDEQYF
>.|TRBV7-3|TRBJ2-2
CASSLSGRELFF
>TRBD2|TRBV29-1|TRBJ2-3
CSVPRLAGFSTDTQYF
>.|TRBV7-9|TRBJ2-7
CASSFPWDRFYEQYF
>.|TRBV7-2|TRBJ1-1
CASSTDLNTEAFF
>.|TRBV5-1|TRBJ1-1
CASSAGAENTEAFF
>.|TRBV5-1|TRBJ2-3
CASGSGGTDTQYF
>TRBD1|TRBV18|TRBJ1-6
CASSPGTGDTPLHF
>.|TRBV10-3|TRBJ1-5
CAISPRVGEPQHF
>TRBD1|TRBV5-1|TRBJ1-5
CASSTRTGSNQPQHF
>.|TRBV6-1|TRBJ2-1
CASSEALSGLKLYEQFF
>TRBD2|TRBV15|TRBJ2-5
CATNPGLEETQYF
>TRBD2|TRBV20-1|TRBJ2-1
CSASTAGALSYNEQFF
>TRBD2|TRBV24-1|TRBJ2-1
CATSDLMSSGYNEQFF
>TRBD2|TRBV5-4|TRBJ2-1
CASSLVGRGGNNEQFF
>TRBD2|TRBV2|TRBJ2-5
CASSETSGSIETQYF
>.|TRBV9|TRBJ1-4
CASSPRETACKLFF
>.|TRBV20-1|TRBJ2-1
CSARGYGYGYNEQFF
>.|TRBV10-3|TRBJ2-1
CAISESGVGEQFF
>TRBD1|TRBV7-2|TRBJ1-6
CASSLTGQGLRGDNSPLHF
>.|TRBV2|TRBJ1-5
CASTDRKQSNQPQHF
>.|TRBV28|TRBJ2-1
CASSFEGQPLKDEQFF
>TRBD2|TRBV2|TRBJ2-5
CASTRTGTSAQETQYF
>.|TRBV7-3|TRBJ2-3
CASSSQVPPDTQYF
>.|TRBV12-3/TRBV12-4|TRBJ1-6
CASRLRTPNSPLHF
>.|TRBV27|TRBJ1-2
CASGWVSDGYTF
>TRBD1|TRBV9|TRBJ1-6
CASGVEDRSNSPLHF
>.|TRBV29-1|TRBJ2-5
CSVGLDSAAETQYF
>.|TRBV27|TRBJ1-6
CASSLEGSSPFPPLHF
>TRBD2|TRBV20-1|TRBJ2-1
CSARVGVAGSYNEQFF
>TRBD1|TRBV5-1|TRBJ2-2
CASRTGTGGTGELFF
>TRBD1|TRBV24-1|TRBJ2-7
CAAMSRDRPSYEQYF
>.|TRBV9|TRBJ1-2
CASSTTSWGVDGYTF
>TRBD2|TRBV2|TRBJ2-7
CASSGTSGEYEQYF
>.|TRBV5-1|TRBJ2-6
CASSLTHSGTYRSGANVLTF
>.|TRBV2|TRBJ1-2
CASYTIRPNYGYTF
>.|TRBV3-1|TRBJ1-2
CASSQRDTANYGYTF
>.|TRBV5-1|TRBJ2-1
CASTRDTHNNEQFF
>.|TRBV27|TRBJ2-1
CASSLINPLYNEQFF